Presented here are 22 T cell receptor beta chains from one specimen sequenced in a study of T cells expressing NK-cell markers. Using the 5' RACE reads, TCRdb records one entry per CDR3 protein without DNA. This sample contains 130,000 to 150,000 distinct CDR3 sequences. The sample consisted of blood T cells: a sorted CD56 or NKG2C T cell subset, CD4+ or CD8+ T cells, or bulk PBMC T cells (not recorded which). These receptor sequences come from a man between 18 and 29 years old in good health.

The J gene is TRBJ2-5, the V gene TRBV27. The CDR3 runs to 15 residues. Germline V CDR1 and CDR2: MNHEY, SMNVEV (reference sequence). The CDR3 region is CASRTTPHKQETQYF.

The chain combines TRBV12-3 or TRBV12-4 with TRBJ2-1; the TCRdb call, TRBD2, lacks DNA for checking. The CDR3 covers 15 residues. This chain's CDR3 is CASSLGTSVYNEQFF.

The V call is TRBV7-6, the J call TRBJ2-1; TCRdb gives TRBD2 as the D gene, but with no DNA this cannot be confirmed. Germline V gene lookup returns CDR1 SGHVS and CDR2 FNYEAQ. The CDR3 is 12 residues long. The CDR3 is CASSSLDYEQFF.

The rearrangement uses TRBV7-6 and TRBJ2-5; the D call of TRBD1 rests on TCRdb alone, since no DNA is present to check it. The CDR3 is made up of 16 amino acids. Germline CDR1 and CDR2: SGHVS and FNYEAQ. The CDR3 loop reads CASSLSLSGARETQYF. The complete variable domain, with remaining parts taken from reference TRBV7-6 and TRBJ2-5, reads GAGVSQSPRYKVTKRGQDVALRCDPISGHVSLYWYRQALGQGPEFLTYFNYEAQQDKSGLPNDRFSAERPEGSISTLTIQRTEQRDSAMYRCASSLSLSGARETQYFGPGTRLLVL.

CDR3 amino acids: CASSLGVVAKNIQYF. The chain combines TRBV11-2 with TRBJ2-4. Looked up from germline, CDR1 is SGHAT and CDR2 is FQNNGV. The length of the CDR3 is 15 residues.

The chain carries TRBV28 and TRBJ2-3; TCRdb selects TRBD2, and the lack of DNA leaves this call unchecked. CDR3 size: 17 residues. Germline loops: CDR1 MDHEN, CDR2 SYDVKM. CDR3 sequence reads: CASSFWLADLHRDTQYF.

This chain links TRBV20-1 with TRBJ2-3; the D call from TCRdb, TRBD2, cannot be confirmed without DNA. Germline CDR1 reads DFQATT; CDR2 reads SNEGSKA (reference sequence). This CDR3 comprises 16 residues. CDR3 residues: CSARALVLAEADTQYF.

The genes are TRBV29-1 and TRBJ2-1; TCRdb returns TRBD1, unconfirmable since there is no DNA. The CDR3 length is 16 residues. Per the germline V gene, CDR1 is SQVTM and CDR2 is ANQGSEA. The CDR3: CSVIDSVLAIYNEQFF.

The chain is built from TRBV6-2 or TRBV6-3 and TRBJ2-4; TCRdb calls TRBD1, which cannot be checked without DNA. CDR3 length equals 15 residues. Germline values: CDR1 MNHEY, CDR2 SVGEGT. CDR3 sequence reads: CASSNRGWGKNIQYF.

The chain uses TRBV20-1 and TRBJ2-1. CDR1 and CDR2 from the germline V gene are DFQATT and SNEGSKA (reference sequence). This CDR3 has 14 residues. This CDR3 reads CSASIGSSYNEQFF.

The chain couples TRBV28 to TRBJ2-5; TCRdb's D gene call, TRBD1, goes unchecked for lack of DNA. From germline, CDR1 is MDHEN and CDR2 SYDVKM. The CDR3 covers 15 residues. CDR3: CASSAGTGAEETQYF.

The V gene is TRBV5-1, the J gene TRBJ2-1; TCRdb selects TRBD2, and the lack of DNA leaves this call unchecked. The CDR3 contains 16 residues. In germline, CDR1 is SGHRS, CDR2 YFSETQ. CDR3 sequence: CASSTSGRSFYNEQFF.

This chain connects TRBV6-2 or TRBV6-3 to TRBJ2-1; the TCRdb call, TRBD2, lacks DNA for checking. CDR1 and CDR2 from the germline V gene are MNHEY and SVGEGT. The CDR3 loop spans 16 amino acids. This CDR3 is CASSPYGRQLYNEQFF.

The chain has TRBV28 and TRBJ2-1; absent DNA, TCRdb's TRBD1 call cannot be checked. Germline V gene sequence: CDR1 MDHEN, CDR2 SYDVKM. This CDR3 is 15 amino acids long. The CDR3 is CASSLTPRGTNEQFF.

This chain connects TRBV12-3 or TRBV12-4 to TRBJ2-3. There are 14 residues in the CDR3. The CDR3 protein is CASSPSGSPDTQYF.

This chain joins TRBV7-9 and TRBJ1-1; TCRdb reports TRBD1, a call that lacks DNA to check it against. Germline assignment: CDR1 SEHNR and CDR2 FQNEAQ (reference sequence). CDR3 length equals 15 residues. CDR3 protein: CASSSPPTQPSEAFF.

This chain joins TRBV6-1 and TRBJ2-3; the D call from TCRdb, TRBD2, cannot be confirmed without DNA. CDR1 is MNHNS and CDR2 is SASEGT in the germline V gene. The CDR3 totals 15 residues. The CDR3 spells CASTRLAGSTDTQYF.

The chain combines TRBV29-1 with TRBJ2-3; TCRdb outputs TRBD2, but without DNA this stays unchecked. CDR1 and CDR2 (germline): SQVTM, ANQGSEA. The CDR3 runs 11 residues. The CDR3 loop reads CSERAADTQYF.

The chain combines TRBV4-1 with TRBJ2-1; TCRdb designates TRBD1, a call that cannot be tested without DNA. The germline CDR1 and CDR2 sequences are MGHRA and YSYEKL. The CDR3 consists of 13 residues. CDR3 amino acids: CASSHPDGNEQFF.

The V and J genes are TRBV20-1 and TRBJ2-1; TCRdb reports TRBD2, a call that lacks DNA to check it against. The CDR3 sequence is 20 residues long. Germline V CDR1 and CDR2: DFQATT, SNEGSKA (reference sequence). The CDR3 spells CSARDSGTSGRLSSYNEQFF.

The chain joins TRBV10-3 to TRBJ2-2; the TRBD1 assignment by TCRdb is unverifiable without DNA. Germline V gene lookup returns CDR1 ENHRY and CDR2 SYGVKD. CDR3 length equals 16 residues. The CDR3 reads CAISDPGQGGTGELFF.

The rearrangement links TRBV27 to TRBJ1-3. The CDR3 sequence is 14 residues long. From germline, CDR1 is MNHEY and CDR2 SMNVEV (reference sequence). The CDR3 sequence: CASKGLGSGNTIYF.